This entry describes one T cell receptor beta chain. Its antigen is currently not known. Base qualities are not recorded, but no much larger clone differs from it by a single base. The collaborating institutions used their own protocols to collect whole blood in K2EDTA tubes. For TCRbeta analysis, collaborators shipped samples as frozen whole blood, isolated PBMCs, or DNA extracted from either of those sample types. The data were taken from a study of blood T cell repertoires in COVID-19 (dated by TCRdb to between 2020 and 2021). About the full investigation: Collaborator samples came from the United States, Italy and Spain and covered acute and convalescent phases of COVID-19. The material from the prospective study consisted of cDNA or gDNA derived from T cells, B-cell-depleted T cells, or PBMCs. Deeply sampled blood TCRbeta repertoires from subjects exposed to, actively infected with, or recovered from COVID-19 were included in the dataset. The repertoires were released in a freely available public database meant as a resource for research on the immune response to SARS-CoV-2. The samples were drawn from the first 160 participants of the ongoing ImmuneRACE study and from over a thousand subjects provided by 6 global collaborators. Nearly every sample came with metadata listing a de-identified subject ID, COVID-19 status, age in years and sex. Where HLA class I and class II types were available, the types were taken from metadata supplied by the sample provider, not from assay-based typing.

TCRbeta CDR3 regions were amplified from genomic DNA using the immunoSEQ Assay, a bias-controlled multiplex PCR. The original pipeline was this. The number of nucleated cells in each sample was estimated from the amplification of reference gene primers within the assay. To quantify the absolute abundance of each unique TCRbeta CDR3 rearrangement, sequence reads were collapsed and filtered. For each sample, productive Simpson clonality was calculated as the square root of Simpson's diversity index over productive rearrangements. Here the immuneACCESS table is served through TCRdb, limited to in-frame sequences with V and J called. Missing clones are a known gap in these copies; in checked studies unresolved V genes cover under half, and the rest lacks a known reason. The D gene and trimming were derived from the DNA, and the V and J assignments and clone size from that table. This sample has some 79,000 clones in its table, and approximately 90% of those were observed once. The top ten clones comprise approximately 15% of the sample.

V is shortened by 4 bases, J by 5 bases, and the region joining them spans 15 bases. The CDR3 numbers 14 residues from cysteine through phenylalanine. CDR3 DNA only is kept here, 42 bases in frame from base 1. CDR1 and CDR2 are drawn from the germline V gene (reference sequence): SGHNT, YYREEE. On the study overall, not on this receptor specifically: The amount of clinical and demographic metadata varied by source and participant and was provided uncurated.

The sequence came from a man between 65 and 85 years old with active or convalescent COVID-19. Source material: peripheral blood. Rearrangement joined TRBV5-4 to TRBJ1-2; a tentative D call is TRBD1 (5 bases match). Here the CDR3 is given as CASSRAGRTYGYTF. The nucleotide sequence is TGTGCCAGCAGCCGGGCGGGACGGACATATGGCTACACCTTC.